Presented here are 9 T cell receptor beta chains from one specimen sequenced in a study of long-term antiretroviral therapy in people with HIV. Researchers report immunoSEQ v3.0 was run at survey level. Clones were read by immunoSEQ multiplex PCR, and TCRdb kept only the in-frame ones, dropping some. Among about 30,000 clones listed, 78% were seen once. The sequenced sample was unsorted PBMCs, obtained 1.5 years before starting antiretroviral therapy. These receptors all stem from a man between 18 and 29 years old with HIV.

The V and J genes are TRBV10-3 and TRBJ2-7; the match to TRBD1 covers 9 bases. The germline gives CDR1 ENHRY, CDR2 SYGVKD. J gave up 2 bases and V 10 bases, and 12 bases lay outside the gene matches. The CDR3 length is 15 residues. The CDR3 is CATGTGIGSTYEQYF. The CDR3 DNA reads as TGTGCCACCGGGACAGGGATCGGGAGTACCTACGAGCAGTACTTC.

This sequence joins TRBV30 and TRBJ2-7; D possibly uses TRBD1 or TRBD2 (5 bases each). V was trimmed by 0 bases and J by 0 bases, leaving 9 bases between them. The CDR3 is 14 amino acids. Germline V gene sequence: CDR1 GTSNPN, CDR2 SVGIG (reference sequence). The CDR3 DNA follows: TGTGCCTGGAGTGTAGCAGGGAGCTCCTACGAGCAGTACTTC. Amino acids: CAWSVAGSSYEQYF.

The chain employs TRBV5-1 and TRBJ2-7; TRBD1 agrees at 8 bases. The CDR3 totals 15 residues. CDR1 is SGHRS, CDR2 YFSETQ, per germline. V lost 4 bases to trimming and J lost 0 bases; unmatched junction nucleotides: 6. CDR3 nucleotide sequence: TGCGCCAGCAGCGGCCCCGGGACAGGCTCCTACGAGCAGTACTTC. Its protein product is CASSGPGTGSYEQYF.

J is TRBJ2-7 and V is TRBV9; no reliable D call. Germline V lookup: CDR1 SGDLS, CDR2 YYNGEE. Trimming took 0 bases from V and 3 from J, leaving 7 bases between them. The CDR3 totals 13 residues. The DNA for the CDR3 is TGTGCCAGCAGCGTAGAGGTTGACTACGAGCAGTACTTC. This codes for CASSVEVDYEQYF.

The chain recombines TRBV7-9 with TRBJ2-1, with D tentatively TRBD2 (7 bases). The CDR3 extends over 14 amino acids. V lost 4 bases to trimming and J lost 5 bases, with 12 bases between them. CDR1 and CDR2 from the germline V gene are SEHNR and FQNEAQ (reference sequence). The CDR3 here is CASSWGGPNNEQFF. CDR3 sequence (DNA): TGTGCCAGCAGCTGGGGGGGGCCTAACAATGAGCAGTTCTTC.

The J gene is TRBJ1-5, the V gene TRBV2, with TRBD1 as a possible D gene (5 bases). The germline V and J ends were trimmed by 4 bases and 5 bases, with 9 bases remaining between them. The CDR3 has 13 amino acids. Germline values: CDR1 SNHLY, CDR2 FYNNEI. The CDR3 coding sequence is TGTGCCAGCAGTGGCCCAGGGTATCAGCCCCAGCATTTT. Its translation: CASSGPGYQPQHF.

V usage is TRBV13 and J usage is TRBJ2-5, with 14 nucleotides matching TRBD2. V shed 5 bases and J 5 bases; nucleotides not matched to a gene: 7. Germline assignment: CDR1 PRHDT and CDR2 FYEKMQ (reference sequence). This CDR3 is 16 amino acids long. CDR3 nucleotides: TGTGCCAGCAGCCGCGGACTAGCGGGAGGTTGGGAGACCCAGTACTTC. Protein sequence: CASSRGLAGGWETQYF.

Remarks on this clone: Mismatch with germline at one junction end may stem from a read error. V gene TRBV7-7 combines with J gene TRBJ2-3; TRBD2 might be the D (5 bases). This CDR3 spans 15 amino acids. Germline V gives CDR1 SSHAT, CDR2 FNYEAQ (reference sequence). CDR3 protein: CASSPRGFSTDTQYF. The CDR3 DNA sequence: TGTGCTAGCAGCCCCCGGGGTTTCAGCACAGATACGCAGTATTTT. Combining the CDR3 with reference TRBV7-7 and TRBJ2-3 gives the whole variable domain GAGVSQSPRYKVTKRGQDVTLRCDPISSHATLYWYQQALGQGPEFLTYFNYEAQPDKSGLPSDRFSAERPEGSISTLTIQRTEQRDSAMYRCASSPRGFSTDTQYFGPGTRLTVL.

A single count supports this clone. At one end the junction does not follow the germline gene, possibly because of a read error. The rearrangement uses TRBV7-3 and TRBJ2-7; 7 bases are a match to TRBD1. CDR1 and CDR2 (germline): SGHTA, FQGTGA. The CDR3 totals 14 residues. CDR3 region: CASSVTGDSYEQYF. The CDR3 coding sequence is TGTGCCAGCAGCGTAACAGGGGACTCCTACGAGCAGTACTTC.